Reported below is one T cell receptor (beta chain). Its antigen is not known. These data originate in a study of cytomegalovirus exposure and HLA in healthy donors. Study findings and constraints: Rates of TCR association differed by HLA locus in a later analysis, with DRB1 highest and HLA-C lowest. Reports described diagnosis of cytomegalovirus status by the classifier as highly specific and sensitive.

60 Vbeta and 13 Jbeta primers were used in PCR. TCRdb keeps only in-frame clones here, not all; method: immunoSEQ multiplex PCR. In the table there are around 130,000 clones, around 69% of which are singletons. The specimen was PBMCs. The sequence was collected from a human donor in good health.

DNA for the CDR3: TGTGCCAGCAGCCGCCGGAGAGGCACTGAAGCTTTCTTT. This gives the protein CASSRRRGTEAFF. The rearrangement joins TRBV6-5 to TRBJ1-1; D is uncertain. The CDR3 spans 13 residues. V lost 6 bases to trimming and J lost 4 bases, with 12 bases between them. Germline values: CDR1 MNHEY, CDR2 SVGAGI.